The 28 T cell receptor beta chains presented below share a single source sample, sequenced in a study of T-cell memory formation after mild COVID-19. MiXCR was run by TCRdb on the 5' RACE reads, yielding one entry per CDR3 protein. The sample has 170,000 or so distinct CDR3 sequences; 20% to 25% are singletons. Specimen: PBMCs or a T cell subset sorted from them (not recorded which). The receptors were sampled from an adult woman who had mild COVID-19 (a few samples of this study predate the infection). Cell type and time point are not known.

This clonotype was detected only a few times. The chain combines TRBV3-1 with TRBJ2-3, with D possibly matching TRBD1 (5 bases). V lost 4 bases and J lost 2, with 16 bases in between. Germline loops: CDR1 LGHDT, CDR2 YNNKEL (reference sequence). The CDR3 extends over 16 amino acids. The CDR3 nucleotides are TGTGCCAGCAGCCCAGTCAGGGTGACTTCCACAGATACGCAGTATTTT. Translating it yields CASSPVRVTSTDTQYF.

This rearrangement joins TRBV19 to TRBJ1-6, with D uncertain. CDR3 length equals 13 residues. Germline V gives CDR1 LNHDA, CDR2 SQIVND (reference sequence). Trimming stripped 4 bases from V and 10 bases from J, with 11 bases between. The CDR3 sequence: CASSNGLWSPLHF. In nucleotides, the CDR3 is TGTGCCAGTAGTAACGGACTCTGGTCACCCCTCCACTTT.

At least ten counts were recorded for this clonotype. The chain employs TRBV9 and TRBJ2-7; possible D gene TRBD1, 5 bases. Germline-derived CDR1 and CDR2 are SGDLS and YYNGEE. Trimming pared 4 bases from V and 2 bases from J, leaving 13 bases between. This CDR3 has 14 amino acids. The CDR3 DNA follows: TGTGCCAGCAGCCCACAGGACGTAGCCTACGAGCAGTACTTC. Encoded protein: CASSPQDVAYEQYF.

This chain joins TRBV5-5 and TRBJ2-4; 12 bases match TRBD2. This CDR3 spans 15 amino acids. CDR1 is SGHKS and CDR2 is YYEKEE in the germline V gene (reference sequence). V gave up 0 bases and J gave up 7 bases; unmatched junction bases: 2. In nucleotides, the CDR3 is TGTGCCAGCAGCTTGGCCGGGACTAGCGGGAACATTCAGTACTTC. It translates to CASSLAGTSGNIQYF. The full variable domain, with the rest looked up from reference TRBV5-5 and TRBJ2-4, is DAGVTQSPTHLIKTRGQQVTLRCSPISGHKSVSWYQQVLGQGPQFIFQYYEKEERGRGNFPDRFSARQFPNYSSELNVNALLLGDSALYLCASSLAGTSGNIQYFGAGTRLSVL.

V is TRBV9 and J is TRBJ2-2; tentative D call: TRBD1 (5 bases). CDR3 size: 16 residues. Germline CDR1 reads SGDLS; CDR2 reads YYNGEE. V was trimmed by 2 bases and J by 5 bases, leaving 16 bases between them. CDR3 sequence (DNA): TGTGCCAGCAGCGTCCCGGCAGGGCCACGTACCGGGGAGCTGTTTTTT. Encoded protein: CASSVPAGPRTGELFF. The variable domain in full, with the rest retrieved from reference TRBV9 and TRBJ2-2, is DSGVTQTPKHLITATGQRVTLRCSPRSGDLSVYWYQQSLDQGLQFLIQYYNGEERAKGNILERFSAQQFPDLHSELNLSSLELGDSALYFCASSVPAGPRTGELFFGEGSRLTVL.

The V gene is TRBV7-6, the J gene TRBJ2-2, with D hard to call. This CDR3 is built from 14 residues. Looked up from germline, CDR1 is SGHVS and CDR2 is FNYEAQ. The V end was cut by 4 bases, the J end by 4 bases, with 10 bases between. In nucleotides, the CDR3 is TGTGCCAGCAGCTCCCTTACGGGCACCGGGGAGCTGTTTTTT. It yields the protein CASSSLTGTGELFF.

The CDR3 bases are TGTGCCACCAGCAGAGAAGACAGGGAACGGGAGACCCAGTACTTC. This translates into CATSREDRERETQYF. V gene TRBV15 combines with J gene TRBJ2-5; 7 nucleotides match TRBD1. V was clipped by 0 bases and J by 5 bases; unmatched bases: 6. CDR1 LNHNV and CDR2 YYDKDF come from the germline V gene (reference sequence). The CDR3 is made up of 15 amino acids. Based on the CDR3 plus reference TRBV15 and TRBJ2-5, the full variable domain is DAMVIQNPRYQVTQFGKPVTLSCSQTLNHNVMYWYQQKSSQAPKLLFHYYDKDFNNEADTPDNFQSRRPNTSFCFLDIRSPGLGDTAMYLCATSREDRERETQYFGPGTRLLVL.

This clonotype was seen a handful of times. The CDR3 reads CASSLNPGLDEQYF. Written as DNA, the CDR3 is TGTGCCAGCAGTTTAAACCCAGGGTTAGACGAGCAGTACTTC. V and J are TRBV27 and TRBJ2-7; maybe TRBD1 (5 bases). Trimming removed 2 bases from V and 5 bases from J, with 13 bases in between. There are 14 residues in the CDR3. CDR1 and CDR2 from the germline V gene are MNHEY and SMNVEV (reference sequence).

The J gene is TRBJ1-2, the V gene TRBV9, with D perhaps TRBD1 (5 bases). V was shortened by 0 bases and J by 3 bases, with 12 bases between the two germline ends. Germline values: CDR1 SGDLS, CDR2 YYNGEE. The CDR3 is 15 residues long. In DNA form, the CDR3 reads TGTGCCAGCAGCGTAGAGGAGGGGTCTGACTATGGCTACACCTTC. Protein sequence: CASSVEEGSDYGYTF.

The chain is built from TRBV2 and TRBJ2-7, with unresolved D. V was pared by 7 bases and J by 0 bases, with 10 bases between. Germline V gene sequence: CDR1 SNHLY, CDR2 FYNNEI. This CDR3 spans 13 amino acids. The CDR3 coding sequence is TGTGCCAGCACCCCTAGGAACTCCTACGAGCAGTACTTC. Encoded protein: CASTPRNSYEQYF.

J is TRBJ2-5 and V is TRBV7-9; D tentatively reads TRBD1 or TRBD2 (7 bases each). CDR3 length equals 15 residues. The germline V and J ends were trimmed by 4 bases and 2 bases, with 14 bases remaining between them. CDR1 and CDR2 from the germline V gene are SEHNR and FQNEAQ (reference sequence). CDR3: CASSYPGGVQETQYF. The CDR3, as DNA: TGTGCCAGCAGCTACCCAGGGGGGGTTCAAGAGACCCAGTACTTC.

This clonotype was picked up a small number of times. The chain employs TRBV20-1 and TRBJ1-1, with 10 bases identical to TRBD1. Unmatched junction bases numbered 13, after V lost 2 bases and J lost 4 bases. Germline V CDR1 and CDR2: DFQATT, SNEGSKA (reference sequence). The CDR3 contains 17 residues. The CDR3 region has the DNA TGCAGTGCTAGAAGGAGACAGGGGGCCGAACTGAGCACTGAAGCTTTCTTT. Translation gives CSARRRQGAELSTEAFF.

This clonotype was seen ten or more times. The gene calls are TRBV6-1 and TRBJ1-1; D remains unclear. The germline CDR1 and CDR2 sequences are MNHNS and SASEGT. The CDR3 consists of 11 residues. V shed 6 bases and J shed 3 bases, with 5 bases lying between them. In DNA form, the CDR3 reads TGTGCCAGCAGGGACCACACTGAAGCTTTCTTT. Its protein is CASRDHTEAFF.

V gene TRBV20-1 combines with J gene TRBJ1-2, with TRBD1 identical over 12 bases. CDR3 size: 15 residues. After removal of 0 bases from V and 7 bases from J, the junction contained 6 bases not matched to a gene. The germline V gene has CDR1 DFQATT and CDR2 SNEGSKA (reference sequence). In DNA, the CDR3 is TGCAGTGCTAGAGATCCCGGGACAGGGGGCTTTGGCTACACCTTC. Amino acid sequence: CSARDPGTGGFGYTF.

A few counts support this clonotype. This rearrangement joins TRBV6-6 to TRBJ1-2, with TRBD1 identical over 8 bases. The CDR3 has 16 amino acids. Unmatched junction bases numbered 12, after V lost 6 bases and J lost 3 bases. CDR1 and CDR2 (germline): MNHNY, SVGAGI (reference sequence). CDR3 region: CASRPGQGLAHYGYTF. CDR3 in DNA: TGTGCCAGCAGACCCGGACAGGGTCTAGCCCACTATGGCTACACCTTC.

This rearrangement joins TRBV6-2 or TRBV6-3 to TRBJ2-4; D may match TRBD1 or TRBD2 (5 bases each). This CDR3 is built from 12 residues. V lost 8 bases, J lost 5 bases, and 10 bases lay in between. CDR1 MNHEY and CDR2 SVGEGT come from the germline V gene. The CDR3 sequence: CASGGWQNIQYF. CDR3 coding DNA: TGTGCCAGCGGGGGTTGGCAAAACATTCAGTACTTC.

The V gene is TRBV21-1, the J gene TRBJ2-3; TRBD2, the D gene given by the table, was not confirmed from the DNA. TRBV21-1 is assigned pseudogene status. The CDR3 has 18 amino acids. The CDR3 region has the DNA TGTGCCAGCAGCAAAGCTAGGATCCCGGGACTAGATTCAGATACGCAGTATTTT. Its translation: CASSKARIPGLDSDTQYF.

The chain combines TRBV5-6 with TRBJ1-1, with a weak D call TRBD1 (5 bases). Deletions cut 4 bases from V and 6 bases from J, with 13 bases between. The germline V gene encodes CDR1 SGHDT and CDR2 YYEEEE. CDR3 length: 13 residues. The CDR3: CASSQPTGPEAFF. The CDR3 DNA reads as TGTGCCAGCAGCCAACCTACGGGGCCTGAAGCTTTCTTT.

This clonotype was counted a few times. The CDR3 sequence: CASSFGRRPTGAYNEQFF. The DNA for the CDR3 is TGCGCCAGCAGCTTCGGGCGGCGGCCAACCGGAGCCTACAATGAGCAGTTCTTC. The chain joins TRBV5-1 to TRBJ2-1; D unclear. CDR1 and CDR2 from the germline V gene are SGHRS and YFSETQ. V was trimmed by 2 bases and J by 2 bases, leaving 20 bases between them. This CDR3 has 18 residues. Drawing the rest from reference TRBV5-1 and TRBJ2-1, the complete variable domain is KAGVTQTPRYLIKTRGQQVTLSCSPISGHRSVSWYQQTPGQGLQFLFEYFSETQRNKGNFPGRFSGRQFSNSRSEMNVSTLELGDSALYLCASSFGRRPTGAYNEQFFGPGTRLTVL.

This clonotype was detected a few times. The chain links TRBV7-9 to TRBJ2-7, with 7 bases fitting TRBD1. The CDR3 runs 15 residues. Germline-derived CDR1 and CDR2 are SEHNR and FQNEAQ (reference sequence). The ends lost 1 base at V and 2 bases at J; junction bases unmatched: 5. DNA of the CDR3: TGTGCCAGCAGCTTAGAGGCAGGGGGTCCCTACGAGCAGTACTTC. Residues: CASSLEAGGPYEQYF.

J is TRBJ2-5 and V is TRBV12-3 or TRBV12-4; 7 bases are shared with TRBD2. The V gene end was trimmed by 9 bases and the J gene end by 1 base; junction bases not matched to a gene: 11. This CDR3 is 15 amino acids long. CDR3 residues: CASASRGDSQETQYF. The CDR3 DNA is TGTGCCAGTGCCTCCCGGGGGGACTCCCAAGAGACCCAGTACTTC.

The genes are TRBV12-3 or TRBV12-4 and TRBJ2-3, with a tentative D call TRBD2 (6 bases). There are 15 residues in the CDR3. Trimming left V 5 bases short and J 1 base short, with 13 bases between. The CDR3, as DNA: TGTGCCAGCAGTCGCCCTAGCGCGGGCACAGATACGCAGTATTTT. Protein sequence: CASSRPSAGTDTQYF.

This clonotype appeared a few times. The chain has TRBV15 and TRBJ1-4; no definite D call. This CDR3 is 15 amino acids long. Per the germline V gene, CDR1 is LNHNV and CDR2 is YYDKDF (reference sequence). V was shortened by 3 bases and J by 0 bases, with 8 bases between the two germline ends. The CDR3 region has the DNA TGTGCCACCAGCAGGACATTTGCAACTAATGAAAAACTGTTTTTT. Protein: CATSRTFATNEKLFF.

This clonotype was detected only a few times. The genes are TRBV9 and TRBJ2-2, with 10 bases matching TRBD1. The CDR3 has 16 residues. Germline V gene sequence: CDR1 SGDLS, CDR2 YYNGEE. With V trimmed by 0 bases and J by 3 bases, 2 bases remained unmatched. The CDR3 nucleotides read TGTGCCAGCAGCGTAGCTGGGACAGGGGACACCGGGGAGCTGTTTTTT. Encoded protein: CASSVAGTGDTGELFF.

V gene TRBV24-1 combines with J gene TRBJ2-3; unclear D gene. With 9 bases removed from V and 4 bases from J, the gap between germline ends came to 7 bases. Germline CDR1 and CDR2: KGHDR and SFDVKD. The CDR3 has 11 residues. The DNA of the CDR3 is TGTGCCACCTCATATTCAGATACGCAGTATTTT. It codes for CATSYSDTQYF.

This sequence joins TRBV9 and TRBJ2-3; D is perhaps TRBD1 or TRBD2 (5 bases each). The germline V and J ends were trimmed by 0 bases and 7 bases, with 12 bases remaining between them. Germline lookup yields CDR1 SGDLS and CDR2 YYNGEE. The CDR3 spans 14 residues. Written as DNA, the CDR3 is TGTGCCAGCAGCGTAGAGGGGAGTGCGAATACGCAGTATTTT. It yields the protein CASSVEGSANTQYF.

The rearrangement links TRBV7-6 to TRBJ1-1, with unresolved D. V lost 4 bases and J lost 4, with 13 bases in between. The CDR3 length is 14 residues. Germline V gives CDR1 SGHVS, CDR2 FNYEAQ. The CDR3 sequence is CASSWAGGVTEAFF. The CDR3 DNA reads TGTGCCAGCAGCTGGGCGGGAGGAGTCACTGAAGCTTTCTTT.

The chain is built from TRBV6-2 or TRBV6-3 and TRBJ2-7; 11 positions agree with TRBD2. The CDR3 is 15 amino acids. CDR1 and CDR2 from the germline V gene are MNHEY and SVGEGT. V shed 4 bases, J shed 5 bases, and the junction held 7 bases outside the gene matches. The CDR3: CASSSPELAGDEQYF. In nucleotides, the CDR3 is TGTGCCAGCAGTTCTCCGGAACTAGCGGGAGACGAGCAGTACTTC.